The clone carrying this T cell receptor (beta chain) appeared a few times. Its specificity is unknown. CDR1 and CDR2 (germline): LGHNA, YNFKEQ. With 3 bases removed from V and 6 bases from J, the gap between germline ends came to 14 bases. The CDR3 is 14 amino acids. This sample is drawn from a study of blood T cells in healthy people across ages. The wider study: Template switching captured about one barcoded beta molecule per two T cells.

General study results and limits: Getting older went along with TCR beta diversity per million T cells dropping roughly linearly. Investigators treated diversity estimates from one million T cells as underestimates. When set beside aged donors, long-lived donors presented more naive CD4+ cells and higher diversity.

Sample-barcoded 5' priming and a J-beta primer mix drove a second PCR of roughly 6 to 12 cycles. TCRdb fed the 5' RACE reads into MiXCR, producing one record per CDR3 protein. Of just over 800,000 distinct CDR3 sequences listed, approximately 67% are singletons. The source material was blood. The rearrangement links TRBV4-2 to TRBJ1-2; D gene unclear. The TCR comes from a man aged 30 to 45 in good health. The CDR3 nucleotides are TGTGCCAGCAGCCAGGCGATGGATTTGGATGGCTACACCTTC. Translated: CASSQAMDLDGYTF.